Following are 23 T cell receptor beta chains from one sample sequenced in a study of T cells in Graves' hyperthyroidism and ophthalmopathy. There were TCR beta CDR3 regions amplified from RNA transcripts. The HTBI primer set drove a first-round RT-PCR of the TCR CDR3. TCRdb recomputed calls from the multiplex PCR reads with MiXCR, one row per CDR3 protein. In the table there are 200,000 to 250,000 distinct CDR3 sequences, about a sixth of which are singletons. The sample comprised blood. The receptors were gathered from a man aged 40-49 years with Graves' hyperthyroidism.

This clonotype was recorded many times. This chain connects TRBV6-6 to TRBJ2-7; maybe TRBD1 (6 bases). Germline V gives CDR1 MNHNY, CDR2 SVGAGI (reference sequence). The CDR3 is 14 residues long. V lost 2 bases and J 3 bases, leaving 11 bases between the germline ends. The CDR3 reads CASSYTDSNYEQYF. CDR3 in DNA: TGTGCCAGCAGTTACACGGACAGCAACTACGAGCAGTACTTC.

This clonotype has ten or more counts. The chain joins TRBV20-1 to TRBJ2-1; D not certain. The V gene lost 6 bases and the J gene lost 0 bases, with 12 bases spanning the gap. CDR1 and CDR2 from the germline V gene are DFQATT and SNEGSKA (reference sequence). This CDR3 region has 14 residues. The DNA of the CDR3 is TGCAGTGCAAAGGACGGGCTCTCCTACAATGAGCAGTTCTTC. Translating it yields CSAKDGLSYNEQFF.

This clonotype was seen more than once but under ten times. This may be a read error: a much more frequent sequence differs by one nucleotide. Since no conserved phenylalanine or tryptophan closes the CDR3, a read error is the likely cause. The chain couples TRBV28 to TRBJ2-5; 9 bases match TRBD1. The CDR3 loop spans 15 amino acids. The germline V gene has CDR1 MDHEN and CDR2 SYDVKM. Trimming at V came to 6 bases and at J to 4 bases, leaving 9 bases not matched to a gene. The CDR3 region is CASRGGQGRGETQYL. The CDR3 nucleotides read TGTGCCAGCAGGGGGGGACAGGGAAGAGGAGAGACCCAGTACCTC.

A word on this clonotype: A much larger clone is a single base away; this may be a read error. The rearrangement joins TRBV5-6 to TRBJ2-3; D unresolved. Trimming shortened V by 4 bases and J by 0 bases, and 15 bases separated the two germline ends. The germline V gene has CDR1 SGHDT and CDR2 YYEEEE. CDR3 size: 16 residues. The chain's CDR3 is CASSGIKASSTDTQYF. Written as DNA, the CDR3 is TGTGCCAGCAGCGGAATCAAGGCGAGTAGCACAGATACGCAGTATTTT.

The gene calls are TRBV6-8 and TRBJ1-2; 8 bases map to TRBD1. The CDR3 is 14 amino acids. Germline values: CDR1 MNHGY, CDR2 SAAAGT. The ends lost 6 bases at V and 5 bases at J; junction bases unmatched: 8. DNA for the CDR3: TGTGCCAGCAGCGTTACAGGGGGATGGTATGGCTACACCTTC. It is translated as CASSVTGGWYGYTF.

This clonotype was seen at least ten times. V gene TRBV28 combines with J gene TRBJ2-2, with 7 positions matching TRBD1. After removal of 8 bases from V and 2 bases from J, the junction contained 2 bases not matched to a gene. The germline V gene has CDR1 MDHEN and CDR2 SYDVKM. The length of the CDR3 is 13 residues. CDR3 loop: CASRDSNTGELFF. The CDR3 region has the DNA TGTGCCAGCCGGGACAGCAACACCGGGGAGCTGTTTTTT.

The chain uses TRBV19 and TRBJ1-2; 8 bases fit TRBD1. The ends lost 5 bases at V and 4 bases at J; junction bases unmatched: 9. Germline-derived CDR1 and CDR2 are LNHDA and SQIVND (reference sequence). The CDR3 sequence is 15 residues long. CDR3: CASSPQGAMGYGYTF. CDR3 DNA: TGTGCCAGTAGTCCCCAGGGGGCAATGGGCTATGGCTACACCTTC.

This clonotype has a handful of counts. The rearrangement joins TRBV11-2 to TRBJ1-1; 9 bases are a match to TRBD1. The CDR3 consists of 15 residues. V was clipped by 6 bases and J by 3 bases; unmatched bases: 8. Germline V lookup: CDR1 SGHAT, CDR2 FQNNGV. The CDR3 protein is CASSTGTGTDTEAFF. CDR3 sequence (DNA): TGTGCCAGCAGTACCGGGACAGGGACAGACACTGAAGCTTTCTTT.

This clonotype appeared many times. The gene calls are TRBV30 and TRBJ1-4; unclear D gene. In germline, CDR1 is GTSNPN, CDR2 SVGIG (reference sequence). The length of the CDR3 is 12 residues. V lost 0 bases, J lost 8 bases, and 7 bases lay in between. Here the CDR3 reads CAWSVNREKLFF. The CDR3, as DNA: TGTGCCTGGAGTGTAAACAGAGAAAAACTGTTTTTT.

The V call is TRBV7-2, the J call TRBJ2-5; no firm D call. Germline values: CDR1 SGHTA, CDR2 FQGNSA. This CDR3 comprises 16 residues. Deletions cut 5 bases from V and 2 bases from J, with 18 bases between. CDR3 in amino acids: CASSPRTEYGQETQYF. CDR3 sequence (DNA): TGTGCCAGCAGCCCTCGGACGGAATACGGACAAGAGACCCAGTACTTC.

This clonotype was detected ten times or more. The rearrangement joins TRBV5-1 to TRBJ1-3; D is undetermined. The CDR3 consists of 15 residues. Trimming left V 4 bases short and J 0 bases short, with 11 bases between. CDR1 SGHRS and CDR2 YFSETQ come from the germline V gene. CDR3 nucleotide sequence: TGCGCCAGCAGCGCCGTGACAAGCTCTGGAAACACCATATATTTT. Its protein is CASSAVTSSGNTIYF.

This clonotype showed up many times. CDR3 protein: CAQRLAGSTGELFF. The CDR3 DNA reads TGTGCACAGAGACTAGCGGGGAGCACCGGGGAGCTGTTTTTT. This rearrangement joins TRBV30 to TRBJ2-2; 11 bases line up with TRBD2. The germline gives CDR1 GTSNPN, CDR2 SVGIG (reference sequence). CDR3 length: 14 residues.

This clonotype has more than one count but fewer than ten. CDR3 sequence reads: CSAIVHSQGELFF. In DNA form, the CDR3 reads TGCAGTGCTATAGTTCACTCCCAAGGGGAGCTGTTTTTT. The J gene is TRBJ2-2, the V gene TRBV20-1; D call uncertain. The CDR3 covers 13 residues. Trimming took off 4 bases at V and 8 bases at J, with 14 bases between the two ends. Germline CDR1 is DFQATT and CDR2 is SNEGSKA (reference sequence).

At least ten counts were recorded for this clonotype. V gene TRBV28 combines with J gene TRBJ2-5, with 7 bases lining up with TRBD1. Germline V gene sequence: CDR1 MDHEN, CDR2 SYDVKM. V was clipped by 5 bases and J by 5 bases; unmatched bases: 20. The CDR3 totals 18 residues. The CDR3 sequence is CASSQRQGGASNGETQYF. Here the CDR3 DNA reads TGTGCCAGCAGTCAACGTCAAGGGGGCGCATCAAATGGGGAGACCCAGTACTTC.

This clonotype was observed at least ten times. CDR3 DNA sequence: TGTGCCAGCAGCTCGGGACATTACAATGAGCAGTTCTTC. This translates into CASSSGHYNEQFF. This rearrangement joins TRBV7-9 to TRBJ2-1, with D possibly TRBD1 on 6 matching bases. V lost 4 bases and J lost 4, with 8 bases in between. This CDR3 has 13 amino acids. Germline assignment: CDR1 SEHNR and CDR2 FQNEAQ (reference sequence).

Turning to this clonotype: A read error may be the cause here, since a much bigger clone is one base away. The chain has TRBV27 and TRBJ1-2, with D uncertain. This CDR3 region has 17 residues. Trimming removed 3 bases from V and 4 bases from J, with 21 bases in between. Germline CDR1 and CDR2: MNHEY and SMNVEV (reference sequence). The DNA for the CDR3 is TGTGCCAGCAGTTTTAAATTTCCGGCAGGCTCCTCCTATGGCTACACCTTC. Translation: CASSFKFPAGSSYGYTF.

V usage is TRBV18 and J usage is TRBJ1-6; D not resolved. Trimming took 2 bases from V and 5 from J, leaving 10 bases between them. Germline V gene lookup returns CDR1 KGHSH and CDR2 LQKENI. CDR3 size: 15 residues. The CDR3 sequence: CASSPRAGDNSPLHF. CDR3 DNA: TGTGCCAGCTCACCAAGGGCAGGCGATAATTCACCCCTCCACTTT.

In this sample, this clonotype turned up many times. This sequence joins TRBV2 and TRBJ1-1; D might be TRBD1 (6 bases). The germline V and J ends were trimmed by 1 base and 8 bases, with 11 bases remaining between them. This CDR3 region has 13 residues. CDR1 SNHLY and CDR2 FYNNEI come from the germline V gene. CDR3 in amino acids: CASSEVGAGEAFF. Here the CDR3 DNA reads TGTGCCAGCAGTGAAGTGGGGGCAGGCGAAGCTTTCTTT.

This clonotype occurred many times. The CDR3, as DNA: TGTGCCAGCAGTTTACAGGGTTGGGAGCTGTTTTTT. Encoded protein: CASSLQGWELFF. The chain recombines TRBV28 with TRBJ2-2, with a possible D match to TRBD1 (5 bases). Germline V CDR1 and CDR2: MDHEN, SYDVKM. CDR3 length equals 12 residues. The V end lost 2 bases, the J end lost 9 bases, and 7 bases lay between the germline ends.

A few counts support this clonotype. A read error is possible here, since a much larger clone lies one base away. V usage is TRBV20-1 and J usage is TRBJ2-1; 8 bases are a match to TRBD2. This CDR3 has 15 residues. Germline lookup yields CDR1 DFQATT and CDR2 SNEGSKA (reference sequence). The CDR3 DNA reads as TGCAGTGCTTCCCGAGCGGGGGTCTCCTACAATGAGCAGTCCTTC. Amino acids: CSASRAGVSYNEQSF.

This clonotype was seen at least ten times. This chain connects TRBV28 to TRBJ2-7; TRBD1 matches 7 bases. In germline, CDR1 is MDHEN, CDR2 SYDVKM. Germline trimming cut 4 bases from V and 6 bases from J; bases unmatched to any gene: 12. The CDR3 has 15 residues. The CDR3, as DNA: TGTGCCAGCAGTTCTCAGGGACAGTCGAGTCGCGAGCAGTACTTC. This sequence encodes CASSSQGQSSREQYF.

The chain couples TRBV7-9 to TRBJ2-7, with 7 positions matching TRBD2. Germline CDR1 and CDR2: SEHNR and FQNEAQ (reference sequence). This CDR3 is built from 13 residues. Trimming at V came to 5 bases and at J to 6 bases, leaving 7 bases not matched to a gene. This CDR3 is CASSAPGGREQYF. The CDR3 DNA reads TGTGCCAGCAGCGCCCCGGGGGGACGCGAGCAGTACTTC. Full variable domain (rest looked up from reference TRBV7-9 and TRBJ2-7): DTGVSQNPRHKITKRGQNVTFRCDPISEHNRLYWYRQTLGQGPEFLTYFQNEAQLEKSRLLSDRFSAERPKGSFSTLEIQRTEQGDSAMYLCASSAPGGREQYFGPGTRLTVT.

The chain carries TRBV18 and TRBJ2-2; TRBD2 might be the D (5 bases). Trimming removed 2 bases at V and 5 bases at J, with 12 bases between. Germline lookup yields CDR1 KGHSH and CDR2 LQKENI. The CDR3 loop spans 15 amino acids. CDR3 nucleotide sequence: TGTGCCAGCTCACCAAGAAGTCGGGGTACCGGGGAGCTGTTTTTT. Its translation is CASSPRSRGTGELFF.